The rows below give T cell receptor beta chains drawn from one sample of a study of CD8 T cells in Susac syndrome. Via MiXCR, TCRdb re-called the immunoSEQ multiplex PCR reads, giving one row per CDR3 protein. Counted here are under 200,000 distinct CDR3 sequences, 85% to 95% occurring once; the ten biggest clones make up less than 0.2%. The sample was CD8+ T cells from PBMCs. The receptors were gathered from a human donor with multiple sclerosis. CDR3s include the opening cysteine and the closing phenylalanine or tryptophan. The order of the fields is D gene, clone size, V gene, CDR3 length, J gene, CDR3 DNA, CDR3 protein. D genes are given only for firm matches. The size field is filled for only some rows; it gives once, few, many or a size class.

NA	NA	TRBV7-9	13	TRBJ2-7	TGTGCCAGCAGCTTAGTGGGGACGGGCGAGCAGTACTTC	CASSLVGTGEQYF
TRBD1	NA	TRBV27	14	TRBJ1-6	TGTGCCAGCAGTCCGGGACAGGGGGCGCGGGGCTCCCACTTT	CASSPGQGARGSHF
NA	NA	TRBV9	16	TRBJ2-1	TGTGCCAGCAGCGGGGGAAGCGCAAGCTCCTACAATGAGCAGTTCTTC	CASSGGSASSYNEQFF
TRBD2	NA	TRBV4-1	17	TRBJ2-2	TGCGCCAGCAGCCAAGATGCCGGGAGGGCGGTCACCGGGGAGCTGTTTTTT	CASSQDAGRAVTGELFF
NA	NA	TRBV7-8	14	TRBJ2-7	TGTGCCAGCAGCTTAGATAGTAATTCCTACGAGCAGTACTTC	CASSLDSNSYEQYF
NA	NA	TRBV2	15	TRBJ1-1	TGTGCCAGCAGTTCCCCGGAGGGGGTTGGCACTGAAGCTTTCTTT	CASSSPEGVGTEAFF
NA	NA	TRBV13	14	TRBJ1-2	TGTGCCAGCAGCCCCCCCGGGACAATCTATGGCTACACCTTC	CASSPPGTIYGYTF
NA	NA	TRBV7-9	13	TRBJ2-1	TGTGCCAGCAGTGACCAGATCTACAATGAGCAGTTCTTC	CASSDQIYNEQFF
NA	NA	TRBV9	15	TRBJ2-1	TGTGCCAGCAGCGAGACCAGCGGAGTCTACAATGAGCAGTTCTTC	CASSETSGVYNEQFF
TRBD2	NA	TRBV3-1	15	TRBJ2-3	TGTGCCAGCAGCCAAGGACTAGCCGACACAGATACGCAGTATTTT	CASSQGLADTDTQYF
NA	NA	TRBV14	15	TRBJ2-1	TGTGCCAGCAGCCAAGGGTGGAGCTCCTACAATGAGCAGTTCTTC	CASSQGWSSYNEQFF
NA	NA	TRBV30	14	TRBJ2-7	TGTGCCTGGAGCGCACCATCACCTCCCTACGAGCAGTACTTC	CAWSAPSPPYEQYF
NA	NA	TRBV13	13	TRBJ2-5	TGTGCCAGCAGCTTAGGGCGGCGTGAGACCCAGTACTTC	CASSLGRRETQYF
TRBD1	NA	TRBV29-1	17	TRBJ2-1	TGCAGCGTTCAAAGAAAATCCCAGGGGGCGCGCTACAATGAGCAGTTCTTC	CSVQRKSQGARYNEQFF
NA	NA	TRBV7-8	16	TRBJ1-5	TGTGCCAGCAGCTTAGCCCCGGCACCCGGGAATCAGCCCCAGCATTTT	CASSLAPAPGNQPQHF
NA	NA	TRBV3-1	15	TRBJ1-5	TGTGCCAGCAGCCCCGCAGCTGGGGGAAATCAGCCCCAGCATTTT	CASSPAAGGNQPQHF
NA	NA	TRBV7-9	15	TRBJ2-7	TGTGCCAGCAGCGCGGCCCAAGGACAGTCCTACGAGCAGTACTTC	CASSAAQGQSYEQYF
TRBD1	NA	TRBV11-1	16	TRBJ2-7	TGTGCCAGCAGCTTGCCCTCAGGGGGAGATCTCGACGAGCAGTACTTC	CASSLPSGGDLDEQYF
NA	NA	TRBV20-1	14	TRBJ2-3	TGCAGTGCTAGTGGGGAAGCGTCTACAGATACGCAGTATTTT	CSASGEASTDTQYF
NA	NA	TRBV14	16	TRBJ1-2	TGTGCCAGCAGCCAAACGGCAGTGGGACCTAACTATGGCTACACCTTC	CASSQTAVGPNYGYTF
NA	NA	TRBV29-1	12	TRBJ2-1	TGCAGCGTTTGCCGGGCGGACAATGAGCAGTTCTTC	CSVCRADNEQFF
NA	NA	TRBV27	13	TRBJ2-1	TGTGCCAGCAGGCCGGGACTGTACAATGAGCAGTTCTTC	CASRPGLYNEQFF
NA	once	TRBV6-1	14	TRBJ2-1	TGTGCCAGCAGCACAGGGCTCCTCTACAATGAGCAGTTCTTC	CASSTGLLYNEQFF
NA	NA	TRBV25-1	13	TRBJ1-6	TGTGCCAGCAGTGACGTCAGCTGGTCACCCCTCCACTTT	CASSDVSWSPLHF
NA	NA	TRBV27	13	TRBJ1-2	TGTGCCAGCAGTCCATTCTCAGATTATGGCTACACCTTC	CASSPFSDYGYTF
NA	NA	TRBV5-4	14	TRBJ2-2	TGTGCCAGCAGCTTGGAAGGGAGCACCGGGGAGCTGTTTTTT	CASSLEGSTGELFF
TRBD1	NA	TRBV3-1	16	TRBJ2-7	TGTGCCAGCAGCCAAGAACCGGACAGGGGGCAGGACGAGCAGTACTTC	CASSQEPDRGQDEQYF
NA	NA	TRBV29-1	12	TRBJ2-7	TGCAGCGTAATAGACAGTACCTACGAGCAGTACTTC	CSVIDSTYEQYF
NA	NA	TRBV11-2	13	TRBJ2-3	TGTGCCAGCAGGGTGGACAGCACAGATACGCAGTATTTT	CASRVDSTDTQYF
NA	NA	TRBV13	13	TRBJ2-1	TGTGCCAGCAGCTTAGGGGAATACAATGAGCAGTTCTTC	CASSLGEYNEQFF
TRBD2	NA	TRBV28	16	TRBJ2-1	TGTGCCAGCAGGGCTGGGCGGGGGAAGACCTACAATGAGCAGTTCTTC	CASRAGRGKTYNEQFF
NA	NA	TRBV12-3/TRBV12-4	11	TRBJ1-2	TGTGCCAGCAGTCCAGGACAGGGCTACACCTTC	CASSPGQGYTF
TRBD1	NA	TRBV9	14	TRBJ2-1	TGTGCCAGCAGCGCAGCCGGGACAGATAATGAGCAGTTCTTC	CASSAAGTDNEQFF
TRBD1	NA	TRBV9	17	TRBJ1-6	TGTGCCAGCAGCCCCGGGACAGGCAGCTCCTATAATTCACCCCTCCACTTT	CASSPGTGSSYNSPLHF
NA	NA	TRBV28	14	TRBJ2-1	TGTGCCAGCAGTTTAAGGCTACCCTACAATGAGCAGTTCTTC	CASSLRLPYNEQFF
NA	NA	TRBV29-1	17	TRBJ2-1	TGCAGCGTTGAAGGCACTCCCCGGGCCCGGGCCTATAATGAGCAGTTCTTC	CSVEGTPRARAYNEQFF
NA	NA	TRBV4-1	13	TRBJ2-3	TGCGCCAGCAGCCACCACACCACAGATACGCAGTATTTT	CASSHHTTDTQYF
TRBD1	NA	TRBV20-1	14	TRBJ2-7	TGCAGTGCTAGTCCCCACAGGGGGACCTACGAGCAGTACTTC	CSASPHRGTYEQYF
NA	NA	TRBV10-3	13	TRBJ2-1	TGTGCCATCAGTGAGGTGGTAGCAAGTGAGCAGTTCTTC	CAISEVVASEQFF
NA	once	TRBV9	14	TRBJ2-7	TGTGCCAGCAGCGCGGACTTTCCCCCTTACGAGCAGTACTTC	CASSADFPPYEQYF
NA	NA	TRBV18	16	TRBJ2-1	TGTGCCAGCTCACCACTCTATACAGACTCCTACAATGAGCAGTTCTTC	CASSPLYTDSYNEQFF
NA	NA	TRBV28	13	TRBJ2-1	TGTGCCAGCAGTCTGGCCAGGGTGGATGAGCAGTTCTTC	CASSLARVDEQFF
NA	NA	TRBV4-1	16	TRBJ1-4	TGCGCCAGCAGCCAAATAATTGCCAGCGTACCGGAAAAACTGTTTTTT	CASSQIIASVPEKLFF
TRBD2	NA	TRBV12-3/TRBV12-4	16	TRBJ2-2	TGTGCCAGCACGCCGAAGCGGGAGTTCTTAGCCGGGGAGCTGTTTTTT	CASTPKREFLAGELFF
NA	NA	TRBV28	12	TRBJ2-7	TGTGCCAGCACGGGGCTAGTATACGAGCAGTACTTC	CASTGLVYEQYF
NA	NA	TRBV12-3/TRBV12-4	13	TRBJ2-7	TGTGCCAGCAGTTTAGCGCTGGCGCTCGAGCAGTACTTC	CASSLALALEQYF
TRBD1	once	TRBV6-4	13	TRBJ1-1	TGTGCCAGCAGACAGGGGGCTACCACTGAAGCTTTCTTT	CASRQGATTEAFF
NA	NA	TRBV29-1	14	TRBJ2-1	TGCAGCGCCTGCAAGACGACTAGTAACAATGAGCAGTTCTTC	CSACKTTSNNEQFF
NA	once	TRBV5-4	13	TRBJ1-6	TGTGCCAGCAGCGGTCAAAATAATTCACCCCTCCACTTT	CASSGQNNSPLHF
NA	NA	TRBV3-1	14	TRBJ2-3	TGTGCCAGCAGCCAACCCGGAGGGGTAGATACGCAGTATTTT	CASSQPGGVDTQYF
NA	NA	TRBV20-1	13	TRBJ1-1	TGCAGTGCTATAGATAGGTACGGCACTGAAGCTTTCTTT	CSAIDRYGTEAFF
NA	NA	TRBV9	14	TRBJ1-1	TGTGCCAGCAGCGGAGAGGGGGGTGGTGCTGAAGCTTTCTTT	CASSGEGGGAEAFF
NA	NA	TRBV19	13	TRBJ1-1	TGTGCCAGTAGTATTTGGGGGGGGCCTGAAGCTTTCTTT	CASSIWGGPEAFF